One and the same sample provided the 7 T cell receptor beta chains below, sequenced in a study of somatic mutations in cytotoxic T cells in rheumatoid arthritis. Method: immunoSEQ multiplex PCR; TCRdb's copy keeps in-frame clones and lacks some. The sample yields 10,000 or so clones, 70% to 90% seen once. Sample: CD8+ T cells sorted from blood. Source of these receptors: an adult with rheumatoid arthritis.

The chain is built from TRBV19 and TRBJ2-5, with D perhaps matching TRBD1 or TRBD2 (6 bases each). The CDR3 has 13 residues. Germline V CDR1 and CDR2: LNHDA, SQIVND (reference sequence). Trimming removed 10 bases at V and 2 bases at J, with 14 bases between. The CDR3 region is CATRGDGQETQYF. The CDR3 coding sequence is TGTGCCACTAGGGGGGACGGTCAAGAGACCCAGTACTTC.

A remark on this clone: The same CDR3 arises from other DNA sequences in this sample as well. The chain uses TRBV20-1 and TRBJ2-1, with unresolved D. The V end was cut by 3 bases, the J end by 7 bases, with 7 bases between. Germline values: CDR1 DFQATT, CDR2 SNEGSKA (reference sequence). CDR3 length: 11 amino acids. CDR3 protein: CSASELNEQFF. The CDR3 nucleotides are TGCAGTGCTAGCGAGTTAAATGAGCAGTTCTTC.

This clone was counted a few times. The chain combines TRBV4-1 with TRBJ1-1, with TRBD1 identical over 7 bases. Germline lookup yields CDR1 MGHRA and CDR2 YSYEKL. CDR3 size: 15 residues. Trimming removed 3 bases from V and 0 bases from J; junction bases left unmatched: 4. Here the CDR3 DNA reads TGCGCCAGCAGCCATCGGACAGGAATGAACACTGAAGCTTTCTTT. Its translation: CASSHRTGMNTEAFF.

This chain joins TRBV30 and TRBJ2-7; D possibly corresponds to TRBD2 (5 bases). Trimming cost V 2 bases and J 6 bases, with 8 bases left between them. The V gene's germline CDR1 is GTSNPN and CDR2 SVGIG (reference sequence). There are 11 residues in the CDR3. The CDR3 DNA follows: TGTGCCTGGAGTAGCGCGGGCGAGCAGTACTTC. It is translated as CAWSSAGEQYF.

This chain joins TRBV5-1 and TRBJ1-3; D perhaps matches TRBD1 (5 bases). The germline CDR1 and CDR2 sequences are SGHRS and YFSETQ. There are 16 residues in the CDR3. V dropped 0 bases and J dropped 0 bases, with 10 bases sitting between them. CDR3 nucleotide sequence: TGCGCCAGCAGCTTGGGGCCAGGGCTCTCTGGAAACACCATATATTTT. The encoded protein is CASSLGPGLSGNTIYF.

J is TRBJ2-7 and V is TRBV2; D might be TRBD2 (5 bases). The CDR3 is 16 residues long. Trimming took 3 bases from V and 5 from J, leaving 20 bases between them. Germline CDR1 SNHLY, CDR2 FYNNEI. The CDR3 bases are TGTGCCAGCAGTGAGCCCCCGACCCGCCTAGCACACGAGCAGTACTTC. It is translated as CASSEPPTRLAHEQYF.

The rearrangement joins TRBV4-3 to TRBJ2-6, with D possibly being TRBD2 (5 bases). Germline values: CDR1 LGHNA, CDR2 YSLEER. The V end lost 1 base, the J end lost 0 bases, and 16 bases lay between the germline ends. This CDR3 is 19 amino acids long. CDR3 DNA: TGCGCCAGCAGCCAAGGGCTGGGAGTTGGGGACTCTGGGGCCAACGTCCTGACTTTC. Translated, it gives CASSQGLGVGDSGANVLTF.